This T cell receptor beta chain was recovered during a study of blood T cell repertoires in COVID-19. At the level of the study: From T cells, B-cell-depleted T cells, or PBMCs came the material, which was cDNA or gDNA.

Original analysis: How many nucleated cells were present was estimated from reference gene primer amplification. Assay: immunoSEQ multiplex PCR; the TCRdb copy retains only in-frame clones and omits some. V and J calls and clone size follow that table, whereas D and trimming were derived from the DNA. The sample includes about 150,000 clones, around 85% of them seen just once. The CDR3 has 15 residues. Germline V lookup: CDR1 SGHNT, CDR2 YENEEA. Germline trimming cut 4 bases from V and 7 bases from J; bases unmatched to any gene: 7. Recruited during active infection, patients (from Seattle) were subsequently followed longitudinally.

The V call is TRBV11-3, the J call TRBJ2-1; 10 nucleotides agree with TRBD1. The receptor's source is a man aged 60-69 years with COVID-19, enrolled during active disease. Sequences were obtained from peripheral blood. The CDR3 DNA follows: TGTGCCAGCAGCTCCGTGACAGGGGGCAAAAATGAGCAGTTCTTC. Residues: CASSSVTGGKNEQFF.